The clone carrying this T cell receptor (beta chain) was counted many times. CDR3 length: 15 amino acids. Germline CDR1 and CDR2: SGHTA and FQGNSA. Trimming left V 6 bases short and J 5 bases short, with 19 bases between. This record belongs to a study of glioma-infiltrating T cells. Using RNA template, CDR3s of TCR alpha and beta were amplified with iRepertoire arm-PCR. TCRdb itself ran the multiplex PCR reads through MiXCR, one entry per CDR3 protein. Among about 180,000 distinct CDR3 sequences, around 40% were seen once, and the ten largest hold roughly 5.2%. The specimen sequenced was glioma tissue, nonneoplastic brain tissue, or PBMCs (not recorded which). The sequence derives from a human donor with low-grade glioma or glioblastoma, undergoing nonglioma brain surgery, or in good health (not recorded which). The chain carries TRBV7-2 and TRBJ1-2; D unresolved. The CDR3 spells CASREVNELWYGYTF. The CDR3 coding sequence is TGTGCCAGCAGGGAGGTGAATGAGCTCTGGTATGGCTACACCTTC.